This T cell receptor beta chain was obtained from a study of cytomegalovirus exposure and HLA in healthy donors. Germline-derived CDR1 and CDR2 are LNHDA and SQIVND (reference sequence). Trimming left V 4 bases short and J 8 bases short, with 11 bases between. This CDR3 contains 12 residues. The primer mix had 60 Vbeta and 13 Jbeta primers. Some clones are missing from TCRdb's copy, which holds only in-frame ones; the method was immunoSEQ multiplex PCR. The sample carries 200,000 to 250,000 clones, around four fifths recorded once. The receptor was derived from a boy aged 2-9 years in good health and CMV-seronegative. The sequenced material came from PBMCs. The chain links TRBV19 to TRBJ1-2; TRBD1 is a possible D gene (6 bases). CDR3 residues: CASSTQGYGYTF. The CDR3 region has the DNA TGTGCCAGTAGTACACAGGGATACGGCTACACCTTC.